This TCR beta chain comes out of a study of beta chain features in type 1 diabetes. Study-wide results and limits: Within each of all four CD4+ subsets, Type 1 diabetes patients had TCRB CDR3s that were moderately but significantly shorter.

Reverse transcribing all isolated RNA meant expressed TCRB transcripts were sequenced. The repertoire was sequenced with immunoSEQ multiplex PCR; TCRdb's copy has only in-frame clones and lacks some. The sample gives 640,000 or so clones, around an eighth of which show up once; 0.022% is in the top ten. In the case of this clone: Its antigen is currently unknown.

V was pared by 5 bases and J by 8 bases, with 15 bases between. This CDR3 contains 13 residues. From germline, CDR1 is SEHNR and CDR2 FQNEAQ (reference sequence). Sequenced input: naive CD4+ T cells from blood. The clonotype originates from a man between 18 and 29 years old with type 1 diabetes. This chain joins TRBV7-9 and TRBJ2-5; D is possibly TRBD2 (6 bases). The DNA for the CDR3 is TGTGCCAGCAGCGGGGACTCCGGGGGTACCCAGTACTTC. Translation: CASSGDSGGTQYF.